This T cell receptor beta chain stems from a study of T cells in Graves' hyperthyroidism and ophthalmopathy. Study context: Staff took peripheral blood when the initial diagnosis was made, before any treatment began.

The germline V gene encodes CDR1 MNHNS and CDR2 SASEGT. The CDR3 is made up of 13 amino acids. V shed 6 bases and J shed 7 bases, with 15 bases lying between them. The hyperthyroidism patients had all been newly diagnosed, and their disease duration was under 2 months. Their ages ranged from 18 to 65 years. Lactation, pregnancy, other autoimmune disease or uncontrolled infection excluded patients. RNA transcripts were the template for amplifying TCR beta CDR3 regions. Using the HTBI primer set, a first-round RT-PCR was run on the TCR CDR3. MiXCR, run by TCRdb on the multiplex PCR reads, gives a single entry per CDR3 protein. Of 300,000 to 450,000 distinct CDR3 sequences listed, roughly 13% are singletons.

This clonotype was obtained from a man aged 30 to 39 with Graves' hyperthyroidism that later progressed to Graves' ophthalmopathy. This sequence joins TRBV6-1 and TRBJ1-2; the D gene is possibly TRBD1 (5 bases). The sequenced sample consisted of blood. The CDR3 loop reads CASRPGTGSGYTF. The CDR3 DNA sequence: TGTGCCAGCAGGCCCGGGACGGGAAGTGGCTACACCTTC.